A single TCR beta chain is shown here with its context. With a duration under 2 months, the hyperthyroidism was newly diagnosed in patients aged 18 to 65. The data originate from a study of T cells in Graves' hyperthyroidism and ophthalmopathy. TCR beta CDR3 regions were amplified from RNA transcripts. RT-PCR in the first round (using the HTBI primer set) targeted the TCR CDR3. TCRdb used MiXCR to reprocess the multiplex PCR reads, holding one entry per CDR3 protein. The repertoire consists of about 290,000 distinct CDR3 sequences, with roughly 14% occurring once and the leading ten covering roughly 8.5%. The receptor was derived from a woman in her 30s with Graves' hyperthyroidism that later progressed to Graves' ophthalmopathy. Source material: blood.

In nucleotides, the CDR3 is TGTGCCAGCAGCTTCCCGGGAAACTATGGCTACACCTTC. This translates into CASSFPGNYGYTF. V is TRBV5-8 and J is TRBJ1-2; D unclear. In germline, CDR1 is SGHTS, CDR2 YDEGEE. Deletions cut 2 bases from V and 2 bases from J, with 7 bases between. The CDR3 loop spans 13 amino acids. Full variable domain (outside the CDR3, taken from reference TRBV5-8 and TRBJ1-2): EAGVTQSPTHLIKTRGQQATLRCSPISGHTSVYWYQQALGLGLQFLLWYDEGEERNRGNFPPRFSGRQFPNYSSELNVNALELEDSALYLCASSFPGNYGYTFGSGTRLTVV.